This passage covers 26 T cell receptor beta chains from one sample sequenced in a study of T cells in Graves' hyperthyroidism and ophthalmopathy. RNA transcripts were the template for amplifying TCR beta CDR3 regions. When the TCR CDR3 underwent first-round RT-PCR, the HTBI primer set was used. Each CDR3 protein gets one entry after TCRdb re-called the multiplex PCR reads with MiXCR. The repertoire holds about 410,000 distinct CDR3 sequences, with roughly 14% as singletons. The sequenced sample consisted of blood. The receptors stem from a man aged 18 to 29 with Graves' ophthalmopathy.

This clonotype was counted at least ten times. The chain employs TRBV6-1 and TRBJ2-7; weak D call: TRBD1 (7 bases). V was trimmed by 8 bases and J by 3 bases, leaving 14 bases between them. The CDR3 has 13 amino acids. Germline CDR1 and CDR2: MNHNS and SASEGT. The CDR3, as DNA: TGTGCCAGCGGCGGGACAGCTTACTACGAGCAGTACTTC. This sequence encodes CASGGTAYYEQYF.

Concerning this clonotype itself: A read error may be the cause here, since a much bigger clone is one base away. The chain uses TRBV20-1 and TRBJ2-7, with D unresolved. Germline V gives CDR1 DFQATT, CDR2 SNEGSKA (reference sequence). Trimming removed 5 bases at V and 7 bases at J, with 15 bases between. CDR3 length: 12 residues. The CDR3: CSAPKLSNEQYF. In DNA form, the CDR3 reads TGCAGTGCTCCAAAGCTGAGCAATGAGCAGTACTTC.

There are many counts of this clonotype. The rearrangement links TRBV18 to TRBJ2-5; 8 bases line up with TRBD1. The CDR3 runs to 14 residues. Trimming cost V 3 bases and J 5 bases; bases outside gene matches: 5. Germline lookup yields CDR1 KGHSH and CDR2 LQKENI. DNA for the CDR3: TGTGCCAGCTCACCGGGACAGGAGGTCGAGACCCAGTACTTC. Encoded protein: CASSPGQEVETQYF.

This clonotype was found many times. This rearrangement joins TRBV7-9 to TRBJ2-1, with D possibly TRBD1 on 8 matching bases. CDR3 length equals 15 residues. V shed 6 bases and J shed 6 bases, with 18 bases lying between them. Germline V gives CDR1 SEHNR, CDR2 FQNEAQ (reference sequence). For the CDR3, the DNA is TGTGCCAGCAGGTCTACAGGGGGGGTGTCCAATGAGCAGTTCTTC. Protein: CASRSTGGVSNEQFF. Combining the CDR3 with reference TRBV7-9 and TRBJ2-1 gives the whole variable domain DTGVSQNPRHKITKRGQNVTFRCDPISEHNRLYWYRQTLGQGPEFLTYFQNEAQLEKSRLLSDRFSAERPKGSFSTLEIQRTEQGDSAMYLCASRSTGGVSNEQFFGPGTRLTVL.

This clonotype was seen ten or more times. The gene calls are TRBV13 and TRBJ2-5; TRBD2 agrees at 7 bases. CDR1 and CDR2 from the germline V gene are PRHDT and FYEKMQ (reference sequence). CDR3 size: 14 residues. Trimming at V came to 4 bases and at J to 4 bases, leaving 6 bases not matched to a gene. The CDR3 nucleotides are TGTGCCAGCAGCTCCGCTAGCGGCGGAGAGACCCAGTACTTC. Translation: CASSSASGGETQYF.

DNA of the CDR3: TGTGCCAGCAGCCGGGCCGGGACAGGGGGCGGGTGGCGCAATCAGCCCCAGCATTTT. The encoded protein is CASSRAGTGGGWRNQPQHF. The rearrangement links TRBV6-1 to TRBJ1-5, with 12 nucleotides matching TRBD1. V shed 6 bases and J 2 bases; nucleotides not matched to a gene: 14. This CDR3 region has 19 residues. In germline, CDR1 is MNHNS, CDR2 SASEGT.

In its sample, this clonotype was seen many times. The chain recombines TRBV3-1 with TRBJ1-6; D unclear. Between the trimmed V and J ends, which lost 1 base and 8 bases, there was a span of 9 bases. Germline loops: CDR1 LGHDT, CDR2 YNNKEL (reference sequence). The CDR3 loop spans 14 amino acids. CDR3 bases: TGTGCCAGCAGCCAAGCCTCTAGGGATTCACCCCTCCACTTT. This gives the protein CASSQASRDSPLHF.

The chain couples TRBV14 to TRBJ1-1; D remains unclear. The CDR3 runs to 15 residues. V lost 0 bases, J lost 5 bases, and 13 bases lay in between. Looked up from germline, CDR1 is SGHDN and CDR2 is FVKESK. The CDR3 reads CASSQDSFRRTEAFF. CDR3 in DNA: TGTGCCAGCAGCCAAGATAGCTTCCGTAGGACTGAAGCTTTCTTT.

This clonotype was counted at least ten times. The J gene is TRBJ2-7, the V gene TRBV6-4; 10 bases map to TRBD2. The ends lost 3 bases at V and 5 bases at J; junction bases unmatched: 7. The CDR3 is made up of 15 amino acids. From germline, CDR1 is MRHNA and CDR2 SNTAGT. The chain's CDR3 is CASSEGASGSDEQYF. For the CDR3, the DNA is TGTGCCAGCAGTGAAGGGGCTAGCGGGAGCGACGAGCAGTACTTC.

This clonotype was seen many times. The rearrangement joins TRBV12-3 or TRBV12-4 to TRBJ2-1; 9 bases agree with TRBD1. With 6 bases clipped from V and 0 bases from J, the junction kept 3 bases outside the gene matches. The CDR3 runs 15 residues. The CDR3 DNA sequence: TGTGCCAGCAGGGGGACAGGGAGCTCCTACAATGAGCAGTTCTTC. Translated: CASRGTGSSYNEQFF.

The rearrangement joins TRBV7-9 to TRBJ2-2; D may be TRBD2 (5 bases). The CDR3 is 13 amino acids. Germline V gene lookup returns CDR1 SEHNR and CDR2 FQNEAQ (reference sequence). Trimming shortened V by 3 bases and J by 7 bases, and 9 bases separated the two germline ends. CDR3 coding DNA: TGTGCCAGCAGCTTCCGGGAACTCGGGGAGCTGTTTTTT. Amino acid sequence: CASSFRELGELFF.

This clonotype was recorded a few times. This chain uses TRBV6-2 or TRBV6-3 with TRBJ2-3; D is ambiguous. CDR3 length: 16 residues. Germline V gene data show CDR1 as MNHEY and CDR2 as SVGEGT. V was shortened by 0 bases and J by 6 bases, with 16 bases between the two germline ends. This CDR3 reads CASSYSGPASRDTQYF. The CDR3 coding sequence is TGTGCCAGCAGTTACTCGGGCCCTGCGAGTAGGGATACGCAGTATTTT.

This clonotype was found many times. The genes are TRBV11-2 and TRBJ1-3; a weak D match, TRBD1 (5 bases). With 5 bases removed from V and 0 bases from J, the gap between germline ends came to 11 bases. The CDR3 has 15 amino acids. CDR1 is SGHAT and CDR2 is FQNNGV in the germline V gene. DNA of the CDR3: TGTGCCAGCAGCACAAGAGACAGCTCTGGAAACACCATATATTTT. Translation: CASSTRDSSGNTIYF. Looking up the rest from reference TRBV11-2 and TRBJ1-3 gives the full variable domain: EAGVAQSPRYKIIEKRQSVAFWCNPISGHATLYWYQQILGQGPKLLIQFQNNGVVDDSQLPKDRFSAERLKGVDSTLKIQPAKLEDSAVYLCASSTRDSSGNTIYFGEGSWLTVV.

This clonotype was detected ten times or more. The V gene is TRBV20-1, the J gene TRBJ2-5; D gene unclear. Trimming removed 3 bases from V and 4 bases from J, with 15 bases in between. The CDR3 length is 14 residues. Germline CDR1 and CDR2: DFQATT and SNEGSKA (reference sequence). The CDR3 loop is CSARFVLARETQYF. The CDR3 nucleotides are TGCAGTGCTAGGTTCGTGTTGGCGCGAGAGACCCAGTACTTC.

This clonotype was counted between two and nine times. The rearrangement links TRBV2 to TRBJ1-2; no firm D call. V gave up 0 bases and J gave up 13 bases, with 6 bases separating them. Germline V gene sequence: CDR1 SNHLY, CDR2 FYNNEI. The CDR3 has 10 residues. The chain's CDR3 is CASSEAYITF. The CDR3 DNA reads as TGTGCCAGCAGTGAAGCTTACATCACCTTC.

This clonotype was counted only a few times. CDR3 residues: CASSEWEVAPKNIQYF. CDR3 bases: TGTGCCAGCTCAGAATGGGAGGTAGCGCCCAAAAACATTCAGTACTTC. The chain has TRBV18 and TRBJ2-4; D might be TRBD2 (6 bases). This CDR3 is built from 16 residues. Germline CDR1 and CDR2: KGHSH and LQKENI. V was clipped by 5 bases and J by 2 bases, with 16 bases between them. Based on the CDR3 plus reference TRBV18 and TRBJ2-4, the full variable domain is NAGVMQNPRHLVRRRGQEARLRCSPMKGHSHVYWYRQLPEEGLKFMVYLQKENIIDESGMPKERFSAEFPKEGPSILRIQQVVRGDSAAYFCASSEWEVAPKNIQYFGAGTRLSVL.

The chain has TRBV6-1 and TRBJ2-1; possible D gene TRBD2, 6 bases. The CDR3 is made up of 13 amino acids. The V gene's germline CDR1 is MNHNS and CDR2 SASEGT. Trimming removed 5 bases from V and 10 bases from J, with 15 bases in between. The chain's CDR3 is CASSPAGTREQFF. CDR3 in DNA: TGTGCCAGCAGTCCCGCAGGGACTCGGGAGCAGTTCTTC.

In this sample, this clonotype turned up many times. This sequence joins TRBV12-3 or TRBV12-4 and TRBJ1-2; 7 bases align to TRBD1. With 6 bases clipped from V and 3 bases from J, the junction kept 7 bases outside the gene matches. CDR3 length: 14 residues. The CDR3 is CASSPARGYYGYTF. CDR3 nucleotide sequence: TGTGCCAGCAGCCCGGCCAGGGGGTACTATGGCTACACCTTC.

This clonotype was detected many times. The V call is TRBV5-1, the J call TRBJ1-1; 7 bases fit TRBD1. V lost 4 bases, J lost 3 bases, and 6 bases stayed unmatched. This CDR3 comprises 14 residues. Germline V gene lookup returns CDR1 SGHRS and CDR2 YFSETQ. CDR3 sequence (DNA): TGCGCCAGCAGCCTGACAGGGCTAGACACTGAAGCTTTCTTT. Translation gives CASSLTGLDTEAFF.

This clonotype has at least ten counts. The chain carries TRBV20-1 and TRBJ1-1, with TRBD1 matching 8 bases. Germline V gene lookup returns CDR1 DFQATT and CDR2 SNEGSKA (reference sequence). This CDR3 comprises 15 residues. The V segment lost 6 bases and the J segment 7 bases; nucleotides outside the gene matches: 16. The CDR3 region is CSAKTGGNTGFEAFF. DNA of the CDR3: TGCAGTGCCAAAACAGGGGGAAATACGGGATTTGAAGCTTTCTTT.

Concerning this clonotype itself: The conserved phenylalanine or tryptophan normally closing the CDR3 is absent here, so this likely arose from a read error. The CDR3, as DNA: TGTGCCAGTAGTATAGGGTTGGGGGTAGATCCCTCCTACAATGAGCAGTTCTAC. It is translated as CASSIGLGVDPSYNEQFY. This chain links TRBV19 with TRBJ2-1; D assignment may be TRBD1 or TRBD2 (5 bases each). V was pared by 1 base and J by 0 bases, with 16 bases between. The CDR3 sequence is 18 residues long. Germline CDR1 is LNHDA and CDR2 is SQIVND (reference sequence).

This clonotype was seen only a few times. The CDR3 spells CASSEGTVYEQYF. The CDR3 DNA follows: TGTGCCAGCAGTGAAGGAACCGTTTACGAGCAGTACTTC. The chain combines TRBV25-1 with TRBJ2-7, with D hard to call. The ends were cut back, 2 bases at V and 4 bases at J, with 9 bases in the middle. Germline V gives CDR1 MGHDK, CDR2 SYGVNS. The CDR3 has 13 residues.

The V call is TRBV15, the J call TRBJ2-1, with a tentative D call TRBD1 (5 bases). From germline, CDR1 is LNHNV and CDR2 YYDKDF (reference sequence). This CDR3 is built from 14 residues. V was pared by 5 bases and J by 2 bases, with 10 bases between. CDR3 sequence (DNA): TGTGCCACCAGCCTGACAGACACCTACAATGAGCAGTTCTTC. It is translated as CATSLTDTYNEQFF.

This chain links TRBV19 with TRBJ2-1; 7 bases map to TRBD1. The CDR3 spans 12 residues. V was clipped by 5 bases and J by 9 bases; unmatched bases: 4. The germline gives CDR1 LNHDA, CDR2 SQIVND (reference sequence). In nucleotides, the CDR3 is TGTGCCAGTAGTCGAGGGGGCGGTGAGCAGTTCTTC. This gives the protein CASSRGGGEQFF. Drawing the rest from reference TRBV19 and TRBJ2-1, the complete variable domain is DGGITQSPKYLFRKEGQNVTLSCEQNLNHDAMYWYRQDPGQGLRLIYYSQIVNDFQKGDIAEGYSVSREKKESFPLTVTSAQKNPTAFYLCASSRGGGEQFFGPGTRLTVL.

This clonotype has ten or more counts. This chain connects TRBV6-5 to TRBJ2-3; D not resolved. CDR3 length: 12 amino acids. Per germline, CDR1 MNHEY and CDR2 SVGAGI. V lost 1 base, J lost 5 bases, and 4 bases lay in between. CDR3: CASSYFGDTQYF. The CDR3 DNA reads TGTGCCAGCAGTTACTTCGGAGATACGCAGTATTTT.

Note on this clonotype: A much larger clone differs by one base, so this may be a read error. The chain combines TRBV20-1 with TRBJ2-5; TRBD2 is a possible D gene (6 bases). Germline CDR1 and CDR2: DFQATT and SNEGSKA (reference sequence). V lost 8 bases and J lost 5, with 15 bases in between. There are 12 residues in the CDR3. CDR3 bases: TGCAGTTCCAGAGCGGGTCTGGAGACCCAGTACTTC. Translating gives CSSRAGLETQYF.